Below, 9 T cell receptor beta chains from the same sample are listed, as sequenced in a study of blood T cell repertoires in COVID-19. Using immunoSEQ multiplex PCR, the repertoire was profiled, and TCRdb retains in-frame clones only, with some absent. The sample gives under 150,000 clones, 79% of which show up once; around 3.3% is in the top ten. The material sequenced was peripheral blood. The receptors stem from a man aged 60 to 75 with acute or convalescent COVID-19.

CDR3 DNA sequence: TGTGCCTGGAGTCCGCTATCCGGGGTAAAGGGCAATGAGCAGTTCTTC. Translating it yields CAWSPLSGVKGNEQFF. The chain links TRBV30 to TRBJ2-1, with a weak D call TRBD2 (5 bases). The V gene lost 2 bases and the J gene lost 6 bases, with 20 bases spanning the gap. Germline V gene lookup returns CDR1 GTSNPN and CDR2 SVGIG (reference sequence). This CDR3 has 16 residues.

The V gene is TRBV7-8, the J gene TRBJ2-4; 11 bases line up with TRBD2. CDR3 size: 19 residues. J was trimmed by 1 base and V by 5 bases; bases with no gene match: 13. Germline CDR1 is SGHVS and CDR2 is FQNEAQ. The CDR3 sequence: CASSQKLAGGANAKNIQYF. The CDR3 DNA reads as TGTGCCAGCAGCCAAAAGCTAGCGGGAGGCGCGAATGCCAAAAACATTCAGTACTTC.

The rearrangement joins TRBV7-2 to TRBJ2-7; the match to TRBD2 covers 7 bases. This CDR3 comprises 16 residues. Trimming cost V 3 bases and J 5 bases; bases outside gene matches: 13. Germline loops: CDR1 SGHTA, CDR2 FQGNSA. The DNA for the CDR3 is TGTGCCAGCAGCTTTCCGGGACTAACTCCCATCCACGAGCAGTACTTC. Its protein is CASSFPGLTPIHEQYF.

V and J are TRBV3-1 (or the pseudogene TRBV3-2) and TRBJ2-2; D unresolved. CDR3 length equals 13 residues. CDR1 and CDR2 from the germline V gene are LGHDT and YNNKEL (reference sequence). Trimming cost V 6 bases and J 4 bases, with 9 bases left between them. The CDR3 DNA sequence: TGTGCCAGCAGTTACAGATTCACCGGGGAGCTGTTTTTT. Its protein product is CASSYRFTGELFF.

This chain uses TRBV7-2 with TRBJ2-1; TRBD1 matches 7 bases. V dropped 5 bases and J dropped 2; count of bases not matched to a gene: 9. The CDR3 contains 16 residues. Per the germline V gene, CDR1 is SGHTA and CDR2 is FQGNSA. DNA of the CDR3: TGTGCCAGCAGCCCCCAAACAGGGGATCCCTACAATGAGCAGTTCTTC. Translation: CASSPQTGDPYNEQFF.

V and J are TRBV20-1 and TRBJ1-1; D unclear. Per germline, CDR1 DFQATT and CDR2 SNEGSKA (reference sequence). V dropped 6 bases and J dropped 6 bases, with 5 bases sitting between them. This CDR3 has 9 residues. The CDR3 sequence: CSAGAEAFF. CDR3 sequence (DNA): TGCAGTGCCGGGGCTGAAGCTTTCTTT.

This clone was recorded once. The chain recombines TRBV28 with TRBJ1-2, with 7 bases matching TRBD1. Trimming took 1 base from V and 0 from J; bases not matched to a gene: 5. The CDR3 length is 16 residues. Germline loops: CDR1 MDHEN, CDR2 SYDVKM. The CDR3: CASSLSGQGANYGYTF. CDR3 sequence (DNA): TGTGCCAGCAGTTTATCGGGCCAGGGGGCTAACTATGGCTACACCTTC.

The chain employs TRBV5-8 and TRBJ1-1; D not certain. The germline gives CDR1 SGHTS, CDR2 YDEGEE. Trimming took 3 bases from V and 6 from J, leaving 15 bases between them. CDR3 length equals 14 residues. The CDR3 DNA sequence: TGTGCCAGCAGCTCTAGATTACTAGGCGCTGAAGCTTTCTTT. It encodes CASSSRLLGAEAFF.

The rearrangement joins TRBV6-2 or TRBV6-3 to TRBJ2-2; D is ambiguous. The germline gives CDR1 MNHEY, CDR2 SVGEGT. The CDR3 is 15 residues long. The ends were cut back, 2 bases at V and 7 bases at J, with 14 bases in the middle. CDR3 coding DNA: TGTGCCAGCAGTTACACTCGCCTAGGTGGCGGGGAGCTGTTTTTT. Its translation is CASSYTRLGGGELFF.